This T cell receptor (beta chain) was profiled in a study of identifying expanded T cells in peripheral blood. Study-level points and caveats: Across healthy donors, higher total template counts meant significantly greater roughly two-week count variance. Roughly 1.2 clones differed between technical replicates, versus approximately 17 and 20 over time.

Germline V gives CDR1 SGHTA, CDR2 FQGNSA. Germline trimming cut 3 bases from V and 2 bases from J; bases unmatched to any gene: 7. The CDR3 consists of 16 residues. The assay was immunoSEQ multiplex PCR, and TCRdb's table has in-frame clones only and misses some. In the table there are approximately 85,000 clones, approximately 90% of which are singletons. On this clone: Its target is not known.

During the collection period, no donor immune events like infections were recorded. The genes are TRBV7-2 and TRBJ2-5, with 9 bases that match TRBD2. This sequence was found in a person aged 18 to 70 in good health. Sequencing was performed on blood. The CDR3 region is CASSFLAGTLQETQYF. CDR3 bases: TGTGCCAGCAGCTTCCTAGCGGGGACCTTACAAGAGACCCAGTACTTC.